Sequencing of this T cell receptor beta chain was carried out in a study of OX40 agonist ivuxolimab in advanced cancers. Broadly, across the study: Ivuxolimab was an agonistic, fully human IgG2 monoclonal antibody directed against OX40 (CD134), a costimulatory receptor. Intravenous ivuxolimab was administered to patients every 2 weeks at six dose levels: 0.01, 0.1, 0.3, 1.5, 3 and 10 mg/kg. Of the roughly 54 dose-escalation patients, hepatocellular carcinoma was present in about 19, melanoma in some 15, renal cell carcinoma in 9 and head and neck cancer in 9. A male proportion of nearly 85% and a mean age of about 60 years, ranging from 23 to 79, were recorded for the dose-escalation cohort. Prior anti-PD-1, anti-PD-L1 or anti-CTLA-4 therapy was permitted, and 30% to 45% of dose-escalation patients had received checkpoint inhibitors. Partial responses occurred in three dose-escalation patients: two with cutaneous melanoma and one with hepatocellular carcinoma. Peripheral TCRbeta sequencing aimed to test whether ivuxolimab altered TCR sequence diversity and caused clonal T-cell expansion. The monotherapy dose-escalation portion (N ≈ 50 patients) of the phase I ivuxolimab trial is reported in the paper. Overall study results and their limits: After ivuxolimab, expanded clones were on average more numerous among CD8+ T cells than among CD4+ T cells. At doses from 0.1 to 3.0 mg/kg, clonal expansion was seen in both CD4+ and CD8+ blood T cells between baseline and week 6. The antigen specificity of the clonally expanded peripheral T cells was not determined. In partial responders in the 0.1-3.0 mg/kg groups, normalized peripheral clonal expansion was found to be among the lowest, especially among CD8+ T cells. Low levels of normalized T-cell clonal expansion were also seen in some patients who did not respond.

CDR1 and CDR2 are drawn from the germline V gene: SGHDN, FVKESK. From cysteine to phenylalanine, the CDR3 is 13 amino acids long. Only the CDR3 part of the read is kept: 39 bases, read in frame from the first base. A distance of 11 bases separates the germline ends of V and J, which lose 1 base and 10 bases respectively. Patients with autoimmune disease history or receiving systemic immunosuppression were excluded from the trial. In every dose cohort, peripheral blood was drawn for TCR sequencing at baseline, cycle 4 day 1, and cycle 7 day 1. Samples were obtained from an open-label, multicenter, first-in-human phase I dose-escalation trial of ivuxolimab. The trial enrolled adults with locally advanced or metastatic head and neck squamous cell, hepatocellular, melanoma or renal cell carcinoma. Before TCR sequencing, CD4+ and CD8+ T cells were separately sorted from peripheral blood. Remarks on this clone: The antigen this receptor binds is unknown. Base qualities are not recorded, but no much larger clone differs from it by a single base.

Genomic DNA was isolated from the sorted cells so that the TCRbeta CDR3 region could be sequenced. The immunoSEQ Assay was used for sequencing of TCRbeta CDR3 regions. The table comes from immuneACCESS by way of TCRdb, which keeps in-frame sequences with V and J called. Part of the clones is missing from these tables; in studies checked, under half for an unresolved V gene and the rest for unknown reasons. The sample data list 40,000 to 60,000 clones, and about 75% of these were observed just once. The ten largest clones add up to 7.9% of the sample. The sequence derives from an adult with an advanced solid tumor such as melanoma, head and neck, liver or kidney cancer. The sequence links TRBV14 to TRBJ2-1, with a weak D call of TRBD2 (5 bases match). This sample comprised CD4+ or CD8+ T cells sorted from blood, obtained in a trial of the OX40 agonist ivuxolimab. The CDR3 amino acid sequence is: CASSQVLVAEQFF. The DNA sequence is given as TGTGCCAGCAGCCAAGTTTTGGTAGCGGAGCAGTTCTTC.